A selection of T cell receptor beta chains follows, all from one sample in a study of T-cell memory formation after mild COVID-19. TCRdb processed the 5' RACE reads anew with MiXCR; each CDR3 protein has one entry. This sample yields 110,000 or so distinct CDR3 sequences, of which 22% are seen a single time; about 38% belongs to the top ten. The specimen sequenced was PBMCs or a T cell subset sorted from them (not recorded which). Receptors were obtained from a man aged 18 to 30 who had mild COVID-19 (a few samples of this study predate the infection). Cell type and time point are not known. Both conserved end residues are part of each CDR3. D genes are given only for firm matches. Some rows have no size entry. The others give once, few or many, or a class for an expanded clone.

D gene: TRBD1
clone size: NA
J gene: TRBJ2-7
V gene: TRBV5-1
CDR3 DNA: TGCGCCAGCAGCCCCCGGGGACAGGCCTACGAGCAGTACTTC
CDR3 protein: CASSPRGQAYEQYF

D gene: NA
clone size: few
J gene: TRBJ1-5
V gene: TRBV7-9
CDR3 DNA: TGTGCCAGCAGCTTATACGGGACTGATCAGCCCCAGCATTTT
CDR3 protein: CASSLYGTDQPQHF

D gene: NA
clone size: few
J gene: TRBJ2-6
V gene: TRBV10-3
CDR3 DNA: TGTGCCATCAGTGAGGGTTACGGGGCCAACGTCCTGACTTTC
CDR3 protein: CAISEGYGANVLTF

D gene: NA
clone size: NA
J gene: TRBJ1-3
V gene: TRBV30
CDR3 DNA: TGTGCCTGGAGTATCACAGGGTTCGATGGAAACACCATATATTTT
CDR3 protein: CAWSITGFDGNTIYF

D gene: NA
clone size: few
J gene: TRBJ2-7
V gene: TRBV20-1
CDR3 DNA: TGCAGTGCTTCAACTTTGACAGGCGCCTCCGAGCAGTACTTC
CDR3 protein: CSASTLTGASEQYF

D gene: NA
clone size: NA
J gene: TRBJ2-5
V gene: TRBV5-1
CDR3 DNA: TGCGCCAGCAGCCCGGACCCAAATGGGGAGACCCAGTACTTC
CDR3 protein: CASSPDPNGETQYF

D gene: NA
clone size: few
J gene: TRBJ2-7
V gene: TRBV7-9
CDR3 DNA: TGTGCCAGCAGCAACCAGGGTAAATACGAGCAGTACTTC
CDR3 protein: CASSNQGKYEQYF

D gene: NA
clone size: few
J gene: TRBJ1-1
V gene: TRBV6-2/TRBV6-3
CDR3 DNA: TGTGCCAGCAGTTACCCTGCCACTGAAGCTTTCTTT
CDR3 protein: CASSYPATEAFF

D gene: NA
clone size: few
J gene: TRBJ1-1
V gene: TRBV5-1
CDR3 DNA: TGCGCCAGCAGCTCACTAGGGCCCGTCCTAGCAGACACTGAAGCTTTCTTT
CDR3 protein: CASSSLGPVLADTEAFF

D gene: NA
clone size: NA
J gene: TRBJ1-5
V gene: TRBV18
CDR3 DNA: TGTGCCAGCTCCGATGCACGGACTCAGCCCCAGCATTTT
CDR3 protein: CASSDARTQPQHF

D gene: NA
clone size: NA
J gene: TRBJ2-2
V gene: TRBV4-1
CDR3 DNA: TGCGCCAGCAGCCCGGACGCGAACACCGGGGAGCTGTTTTTT
CDR3 protein: CASSPDANTGELFF

D gene: TRBD1
clone size: few
J gene: TRBJ2-7
V gene: TRBV6-2/TRBV6-3
CDR3 DNA: TGTGCCAGCAGTCCCGGCCTGGTTGACAGGGGCTTGGAGCAGTACTTC
CDR3 protein: CASSPGLVDRGLEQYF

D gene: TRBD2
clone size: NA
J gene: TRBJ2-3
V gene: TRBV6-5
CDR3 DNA: TGTGCCAGCAGTTCCGACTTGCGGGGGGGCGTAGATACGCAGTGTTTT
CDR3 protein: CASSSDLRGGVDTQCF

D gene: TRBD1
clone size: few
J gene: TRBJ2-3
V gene: TRBV11-2
CDR3 DNA: TGTGCCAGCAGCTTCCCTAAACAGGGGGTGAGCACAGATACGCAGTATTTT
CDR3 protein: CASSFPKQGVSTDTQYF

D gene: NA
clone size: NA
J gene: TRBJ1-2
V gene: TRBV6-5
CDR3 DNA: TGTGCCAGCAGTTACGATGAACAGGTTGAAGGCTACACCTTC
CDR3 protein: CASSYDEQVEGYTF

D gene: TRBD1
clone size: few
J gene: TRBJ2-7
V gene: TRBV10-3
CDR3 DNA: TGTGCCACCGCGACAGGGATGGGCGACGAGCAGTACTTC
CDR3 protein: CATATGMGDEQYF

D gene: NA
clone size: NA
J gene: TRBJ2-5
V gene: TRBV9
CDR3 DNA: TGTGCCAGCAGCGTAGGGCGGGACCAAGAGACCCAGTACTTC
CDR3 protein: CASSVGRDQETQYF